This entry is about one T cell receptor (beta chain). The antigen is not known. Described time point: cycle 4 day 1 (C4D1), after six to seven weeks of nivolumab. Relapse after autologous stem cell transplantation occurred in every patient, and brentuximab vedotin exposure varied. Magnetic negative selection was used to purify CD4+ T cells from thawed PBMCs. Best outcomes ranged across complete response, partial response and progressive disease. Here immunoSEQ multiplex PCR was the method, and the copy in TCRdb shows in-frame clones only, minus some. The sample carries 20,000 to 25,000 clones, 65% to 90% recorded once. This entry comes from a study of PD-1 blockade in classical Hodgkin lymphoma. The CDR3 spans 12 residues. V was pared by 4 bases and J by 2 bases, with 6 bases between. Germline V gene sequence: CDR1 MDHEN, CDR2 SYDVKM. Whole-study results and caveats: The study found that TCR diversity rose significantly by C4D1 in CD4+ but not CD8+ cells.

The TCR was taken from a human donor with classical Hodgkin lymphoma. The sequences come from CD4+ T cells from blood, collected before the fourth cycle of nivolumab. The V and J genes are TRBV28 and TRBJ2-7, with D possibly being TRBD1 or TRBD2 (5 bases each). The CDR3, as DNA: TGTGCCAGCAGTTCGGGACCCTACGAGCAGTACTTC. Its translation is CASSSGPYEQYF.